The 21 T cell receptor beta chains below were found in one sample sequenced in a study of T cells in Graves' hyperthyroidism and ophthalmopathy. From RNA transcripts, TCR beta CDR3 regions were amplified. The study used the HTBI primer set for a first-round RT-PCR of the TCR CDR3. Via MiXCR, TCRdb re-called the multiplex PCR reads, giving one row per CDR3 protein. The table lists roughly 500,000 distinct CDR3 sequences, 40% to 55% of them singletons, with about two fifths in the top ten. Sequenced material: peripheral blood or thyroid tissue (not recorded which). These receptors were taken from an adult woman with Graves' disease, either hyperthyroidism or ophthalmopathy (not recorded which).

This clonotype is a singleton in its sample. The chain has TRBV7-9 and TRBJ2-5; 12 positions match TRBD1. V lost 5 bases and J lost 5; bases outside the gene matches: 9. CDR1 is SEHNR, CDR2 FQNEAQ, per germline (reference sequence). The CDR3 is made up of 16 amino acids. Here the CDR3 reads CASSHRDRGRGETQYF. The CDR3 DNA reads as TGTGCCAGCAGCCACCGGGACAGGGGGCGAGGGGAGACCCAGTACTTC. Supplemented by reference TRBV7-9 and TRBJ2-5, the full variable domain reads DTGVSQNPRHKITKRGQNVTFRCDPISEHNRLYWYRQTLGQGPEFLTYFQNEAQLEKSRLLSDRFSAERPKGSFSTLEIQRTEQGDSAMYLCASSHRDRGRGETQYFGPGTRLLVL.

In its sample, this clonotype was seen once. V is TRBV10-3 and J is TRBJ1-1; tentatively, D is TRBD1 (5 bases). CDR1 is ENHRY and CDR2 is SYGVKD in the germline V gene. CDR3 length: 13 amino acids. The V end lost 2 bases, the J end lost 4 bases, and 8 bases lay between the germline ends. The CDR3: CAISEGTFTEAFF. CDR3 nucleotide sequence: TGTGCCATCAGTGAGGGGACCTTCACTGAAGCTTTCTTT.

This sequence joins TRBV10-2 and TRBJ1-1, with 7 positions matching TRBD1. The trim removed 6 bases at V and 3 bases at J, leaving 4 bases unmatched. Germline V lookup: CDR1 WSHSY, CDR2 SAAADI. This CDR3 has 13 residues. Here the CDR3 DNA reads TGCGCCAGCAGGCCCCAGGGGGACACTGAAGCTTTCTTT. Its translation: CASRPQGDTEAFF.

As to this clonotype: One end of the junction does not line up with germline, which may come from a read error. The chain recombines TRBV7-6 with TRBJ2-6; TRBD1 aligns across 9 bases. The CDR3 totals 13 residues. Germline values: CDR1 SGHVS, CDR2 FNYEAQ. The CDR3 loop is CASSPTGGNVLTF. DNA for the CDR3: TGTGCCAGCAGTCCGACAGGGGGCAACGTCCTGACTTTC.

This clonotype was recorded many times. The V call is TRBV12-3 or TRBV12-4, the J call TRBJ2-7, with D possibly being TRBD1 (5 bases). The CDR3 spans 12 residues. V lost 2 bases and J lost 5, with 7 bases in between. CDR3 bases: TGTGCCAGCAGTTTACCAGGGAACGAGCAGTACTTC. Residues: CASSLPGNEQYF.

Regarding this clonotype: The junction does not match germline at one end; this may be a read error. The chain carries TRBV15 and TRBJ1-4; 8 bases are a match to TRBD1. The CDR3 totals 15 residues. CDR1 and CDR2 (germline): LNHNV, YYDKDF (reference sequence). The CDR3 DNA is TGTGCCAGCAGCGTAGACAGGACAGGGAATGAAAAACTGTTTTTT. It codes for CASSVDRTGNEKLFF. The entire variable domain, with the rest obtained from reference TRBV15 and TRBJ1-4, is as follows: DAMVIQNPRYQVTQFGKPVTLSCSQTLNHNVMYWYQQKSSQAPKLLFHYYDKDFNNEADTPDNFQSRRPNTSFCFLDIRSPGLGDTAMYLCASSVDRTGNEKLFFGSGTQLSVL.

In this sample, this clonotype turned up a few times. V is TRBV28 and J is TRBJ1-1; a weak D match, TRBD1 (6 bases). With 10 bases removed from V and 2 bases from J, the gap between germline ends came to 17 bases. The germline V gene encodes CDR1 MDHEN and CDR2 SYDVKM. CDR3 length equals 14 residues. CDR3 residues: CATLYGTLNTEAFF. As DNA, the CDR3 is TGTGCCACCTTATACGGGACACTTAACACTGAAGCTTTCTTT.

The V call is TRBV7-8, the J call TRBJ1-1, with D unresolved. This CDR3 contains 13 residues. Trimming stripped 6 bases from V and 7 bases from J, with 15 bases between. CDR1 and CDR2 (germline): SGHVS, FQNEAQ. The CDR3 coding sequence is TGTGCCAGCAGGCAAACGGTCACTCATGAAGCTTTCTTT. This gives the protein CASRQTVTHEAFF. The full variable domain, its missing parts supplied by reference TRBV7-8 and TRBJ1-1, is GAGVSQSPRYKVAKRGQDVALRCDPISGHVSLFWYQQALGQGPEFLTYFQNEAQLDKSGLPSDRFFAERPEGSVSTLKIQRTQQEDSAVYLCASRQTVTHEAFFGQGTRLTVV.

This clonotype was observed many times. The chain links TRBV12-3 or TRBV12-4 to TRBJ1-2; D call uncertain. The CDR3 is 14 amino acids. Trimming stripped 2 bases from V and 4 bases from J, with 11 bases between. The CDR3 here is CASSLKDALYGYTF. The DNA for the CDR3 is TGTGCCAGCAGTTTAAAAGACGCTCTCTATGGCTACACCTTC.

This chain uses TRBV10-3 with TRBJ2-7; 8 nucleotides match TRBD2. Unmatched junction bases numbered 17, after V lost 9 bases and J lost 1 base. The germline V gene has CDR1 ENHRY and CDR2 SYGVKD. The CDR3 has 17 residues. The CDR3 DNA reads TGTGCCATTAGGGGTTGGCTAGTGGCGGGAGGTTCCTACGAGCAGTACTTC. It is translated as CAIRGWLVAGGSYEQYF.

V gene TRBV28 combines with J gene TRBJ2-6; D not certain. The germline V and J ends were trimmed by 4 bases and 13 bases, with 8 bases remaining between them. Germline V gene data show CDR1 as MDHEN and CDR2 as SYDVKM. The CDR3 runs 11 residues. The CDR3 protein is CASSSPQVLTF. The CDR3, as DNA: TGTGCCAGCAGTTCGCCACAGGTCCTGACTTTC.

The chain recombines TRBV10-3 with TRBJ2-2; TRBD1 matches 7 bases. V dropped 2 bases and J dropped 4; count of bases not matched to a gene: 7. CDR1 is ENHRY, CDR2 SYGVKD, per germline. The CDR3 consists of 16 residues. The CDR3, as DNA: TGTGCCATCAGTGAGGGAGACAGGGTCGGCACCGGGGAGCTGTTTTTT. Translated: CAISEGDRVGTGELFF.

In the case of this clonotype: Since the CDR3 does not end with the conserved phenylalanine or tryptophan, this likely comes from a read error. The CDR3: CASSPGTAKETQYL. In nucleotides, the CDR3 is TGTGCCAGCAGCCCCGGGACAGCTAAAGAGACCCAGTACCTC. The chain employs TRBV7-9 and TRBJ2-5, with TRBD1 identical over 7 bases. With V trimmed by 5 bases and J by 3 bases, 6 bases remained unmatched. The germline CDR1 and CDR2 sequences are SEHNR and FQNEAQ (reference sequence). The CDR3 runs 14 residues.

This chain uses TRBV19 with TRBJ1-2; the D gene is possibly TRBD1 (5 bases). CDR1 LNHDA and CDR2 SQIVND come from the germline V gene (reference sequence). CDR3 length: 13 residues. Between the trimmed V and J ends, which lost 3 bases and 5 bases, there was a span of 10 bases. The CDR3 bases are TGTGCCAGTAGTATGAGGGGATGGTATGGCTACACCTTC. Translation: CASSMRGWYGYTF.

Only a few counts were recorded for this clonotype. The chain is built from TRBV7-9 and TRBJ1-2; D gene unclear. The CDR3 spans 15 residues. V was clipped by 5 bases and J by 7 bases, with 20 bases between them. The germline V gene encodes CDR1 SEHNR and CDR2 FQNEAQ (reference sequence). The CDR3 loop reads CASSPSDRVRLGYTF. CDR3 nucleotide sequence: TGTGCCAGCAGCCCGTCGGACCGCGTTCGGCTTGGCTACACCTTC.

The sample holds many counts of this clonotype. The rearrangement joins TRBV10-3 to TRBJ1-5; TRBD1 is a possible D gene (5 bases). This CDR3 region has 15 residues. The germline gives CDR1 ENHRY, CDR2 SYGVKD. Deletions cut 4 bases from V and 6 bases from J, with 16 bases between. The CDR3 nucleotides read TGTGCCATCAGTGCCGGCCCAACGGGGGGTCAGCCCCAGCATTTT. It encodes CAISAGPTGGQPQHF.

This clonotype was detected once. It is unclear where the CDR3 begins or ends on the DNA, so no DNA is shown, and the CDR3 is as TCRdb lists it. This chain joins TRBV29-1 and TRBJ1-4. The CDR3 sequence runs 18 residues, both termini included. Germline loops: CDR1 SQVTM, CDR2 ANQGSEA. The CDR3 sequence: CSVEDYGEQFFGHEKLFF.

The CDR3 region has the DNA TGTGCCATCAGCCCAGGGACGTCGAGATCCTACGAGCAGTACTTC. This gives the protein CAISPGTSRSYEQYF. This chain connects TRBV10-3 to TRBJ2-7; D tentatively reads TRBD1 or TRBD2 (5 bases each). This CDR3 spans 15 amino acids. Trimming removed 6 bases from V and 1 base from J, with 16 bases in between. Germline CDR1 reads ENHRY; CDR2 reads SYGVKD.

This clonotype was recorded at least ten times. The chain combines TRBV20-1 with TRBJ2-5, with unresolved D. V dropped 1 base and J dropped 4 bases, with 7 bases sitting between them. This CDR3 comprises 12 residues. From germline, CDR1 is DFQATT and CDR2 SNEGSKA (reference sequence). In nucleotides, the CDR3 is TGCAGTGCTAGAGCTGATTCAGAGACCCAGTACTTC. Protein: CSARADSETQYF.

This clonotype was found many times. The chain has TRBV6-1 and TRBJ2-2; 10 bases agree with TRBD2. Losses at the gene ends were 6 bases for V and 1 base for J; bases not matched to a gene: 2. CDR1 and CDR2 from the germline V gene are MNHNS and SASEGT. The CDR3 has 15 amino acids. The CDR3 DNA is TGTGCCAGCAGGCCTAGCGGGAGGAACACCGGGGAGCTGTTTTTT. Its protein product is CASRPSGRNTGELFF.

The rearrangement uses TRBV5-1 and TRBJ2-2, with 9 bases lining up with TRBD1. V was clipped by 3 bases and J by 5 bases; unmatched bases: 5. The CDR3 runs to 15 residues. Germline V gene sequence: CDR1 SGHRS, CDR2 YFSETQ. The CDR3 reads CASSYRDRVTGELFF. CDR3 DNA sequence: TGCGCCAGCAGCTACCGGGACAGGGTAACCGGGGAGCTGTTTTTT.